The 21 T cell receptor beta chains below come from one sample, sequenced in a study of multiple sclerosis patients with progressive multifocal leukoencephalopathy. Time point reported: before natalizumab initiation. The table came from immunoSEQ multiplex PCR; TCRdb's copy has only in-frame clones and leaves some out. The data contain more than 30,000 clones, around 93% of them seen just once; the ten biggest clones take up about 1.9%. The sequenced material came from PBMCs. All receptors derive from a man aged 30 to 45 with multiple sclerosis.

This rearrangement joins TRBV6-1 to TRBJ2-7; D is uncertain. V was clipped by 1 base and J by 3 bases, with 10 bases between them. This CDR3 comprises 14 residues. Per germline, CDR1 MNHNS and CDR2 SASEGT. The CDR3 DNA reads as TGTGCCAGCAGTGAAGTTAAGGGCGGCTACGAGCAGTACGTC. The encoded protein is CASSEVKGGYEQYV.

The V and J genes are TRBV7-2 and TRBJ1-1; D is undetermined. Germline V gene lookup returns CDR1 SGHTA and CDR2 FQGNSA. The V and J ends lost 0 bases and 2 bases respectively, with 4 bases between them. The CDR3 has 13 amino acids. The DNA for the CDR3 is TGTGCCAGCAGCTTAGCGGCCAACACTGAAGCTTTCTTT. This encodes CASSLAANTEAFF.

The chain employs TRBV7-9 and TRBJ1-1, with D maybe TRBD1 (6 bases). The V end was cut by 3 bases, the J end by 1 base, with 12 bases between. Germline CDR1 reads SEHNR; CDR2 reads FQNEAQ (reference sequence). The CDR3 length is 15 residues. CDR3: CASSFQGGWNTEAFF. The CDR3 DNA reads TGTGCCAGCAGCTTCCAAGGGGGGTGGAACACTGAAGCTTTCTTT.

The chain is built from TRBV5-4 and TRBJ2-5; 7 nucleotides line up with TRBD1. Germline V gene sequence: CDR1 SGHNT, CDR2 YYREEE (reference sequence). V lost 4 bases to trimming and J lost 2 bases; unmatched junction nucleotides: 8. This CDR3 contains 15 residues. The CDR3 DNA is TGTGCCAGCAGCCCCGGGACAGCCTTTCAAGAGACCCAGTACTTC. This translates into CASSPGTAFQETQYF.

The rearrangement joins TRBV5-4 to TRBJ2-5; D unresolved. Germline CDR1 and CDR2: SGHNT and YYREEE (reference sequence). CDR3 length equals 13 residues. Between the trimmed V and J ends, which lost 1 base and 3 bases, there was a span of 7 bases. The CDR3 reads CASSLPSKETQYF. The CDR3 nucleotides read TGTGCCAGCAGCTTGCCTAGTAAAGAGACCCAGTACTTC.

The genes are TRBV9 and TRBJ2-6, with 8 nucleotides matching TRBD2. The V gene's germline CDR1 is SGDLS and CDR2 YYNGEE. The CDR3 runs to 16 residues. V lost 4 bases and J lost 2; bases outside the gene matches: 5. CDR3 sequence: CASSSRGGAGANVLTF. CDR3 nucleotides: TGTGCCAGCAGCTCCCGGGGGGGCGCTGGGGCCAACGTCCTGACTTTC.

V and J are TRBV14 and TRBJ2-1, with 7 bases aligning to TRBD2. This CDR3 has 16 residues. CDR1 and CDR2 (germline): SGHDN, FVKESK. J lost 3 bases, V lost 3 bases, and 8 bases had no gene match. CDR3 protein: CASSHHLGTNYNEQFF. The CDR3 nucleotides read TGTGCCAGCAGCCACCATCTCGGGACTAACTACAATGAGCAGTTCTTC.

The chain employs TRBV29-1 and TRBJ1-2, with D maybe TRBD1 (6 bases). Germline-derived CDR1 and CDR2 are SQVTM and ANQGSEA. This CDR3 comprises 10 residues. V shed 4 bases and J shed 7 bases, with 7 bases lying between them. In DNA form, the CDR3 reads TGCAGCGTTGCACAGGGTGGCTACACCTTC. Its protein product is CSVAQGGYTF.

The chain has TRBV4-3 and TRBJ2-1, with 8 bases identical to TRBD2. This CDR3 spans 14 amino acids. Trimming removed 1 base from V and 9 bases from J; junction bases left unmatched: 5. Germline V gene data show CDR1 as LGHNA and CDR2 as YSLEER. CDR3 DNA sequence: TGCGCCAGCAGCCAAGTTTACGGGGGGGGTGAGCAGTTCTTC. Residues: CASSQVYGGGEQFF.

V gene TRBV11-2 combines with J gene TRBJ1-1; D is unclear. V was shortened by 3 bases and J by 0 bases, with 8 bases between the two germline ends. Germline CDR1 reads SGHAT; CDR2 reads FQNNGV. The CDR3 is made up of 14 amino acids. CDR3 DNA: TGTGCCAGCAGCTTTCCAGGCCTGAACACTGAAGCTTTCTTT. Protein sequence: CASSFPGLNTEAFF. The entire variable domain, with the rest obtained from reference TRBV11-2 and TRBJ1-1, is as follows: EAGVAQSPRYKIIEKRQSVAFWCNPISGHATLYWYQQILGQGPKLLIQFQNNGVVDDSQLPKDRFSAERLKGVDSTLKIQPAKLEDSAVYLCASSFPGLNTEAFFGQGTRLTVV.

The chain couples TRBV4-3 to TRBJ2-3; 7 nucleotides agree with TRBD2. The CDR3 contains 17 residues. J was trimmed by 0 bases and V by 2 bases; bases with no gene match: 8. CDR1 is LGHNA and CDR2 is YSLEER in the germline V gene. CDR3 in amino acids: CASSQTLSGPSTDTQYF. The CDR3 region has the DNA TGCGCCAGCAGCCAAACCCTTAGCGGGCCTAGCACAGATACGCAGTATTTT.

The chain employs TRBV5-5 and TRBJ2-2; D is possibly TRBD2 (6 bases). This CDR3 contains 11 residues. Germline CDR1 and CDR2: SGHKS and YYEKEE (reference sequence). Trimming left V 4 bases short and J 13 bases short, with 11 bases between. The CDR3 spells CASSLLRGLFF. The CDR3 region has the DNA TGTGCCAGCAGCCTTTTGCGGGGGCTGTTTTTT.

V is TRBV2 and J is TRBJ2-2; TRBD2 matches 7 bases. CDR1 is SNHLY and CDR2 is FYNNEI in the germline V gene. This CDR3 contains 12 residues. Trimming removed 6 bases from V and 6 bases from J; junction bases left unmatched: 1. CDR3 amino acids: CASRGGAGELFF. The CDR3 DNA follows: TGTGCCAGCAGGGGGGGGGCCGGGGAGCTGTTTTTT. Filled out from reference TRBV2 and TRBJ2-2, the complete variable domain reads EPEVTQTPSHQVTQMGQEVILRCVPISNHLYFYWYRQILGQKVEFLVSFYNNEISEKSEIFDDQFSVERPDGSNFTLKIRSTKLEDSAMYFCASRGGAGELFFGEGSRLTVL.

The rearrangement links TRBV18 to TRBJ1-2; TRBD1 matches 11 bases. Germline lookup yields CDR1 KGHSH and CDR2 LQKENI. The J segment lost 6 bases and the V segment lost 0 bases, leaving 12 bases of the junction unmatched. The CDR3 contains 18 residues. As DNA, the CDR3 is TGTGCCAGCTCACCACCGCGGACAGGGGGCCGTCCTGGTGATGGCTACACCTTC. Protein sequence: CASSPPRTGGRPGDGYTF. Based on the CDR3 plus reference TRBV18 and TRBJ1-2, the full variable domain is NAGVMQNPRHLVRRRGQEARLRCSPMKGHSHVYWYRQLPEEGLKFMVYLQKENIIDESGMPKERFSAEFPKEGPSILRIQQVVRGDSAAYFCASSPPRTGGRPGDGYTFGSGTRLTVV.

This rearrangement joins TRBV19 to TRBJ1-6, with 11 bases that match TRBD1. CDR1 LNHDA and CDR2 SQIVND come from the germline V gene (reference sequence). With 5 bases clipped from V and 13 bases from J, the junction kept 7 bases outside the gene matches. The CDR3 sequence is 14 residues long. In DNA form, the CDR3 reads TGTGCCAGTAGTGGTACCGGGACAGGGGGTCCCCTCCACTTT. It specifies CASSGTGTGGPLHF.

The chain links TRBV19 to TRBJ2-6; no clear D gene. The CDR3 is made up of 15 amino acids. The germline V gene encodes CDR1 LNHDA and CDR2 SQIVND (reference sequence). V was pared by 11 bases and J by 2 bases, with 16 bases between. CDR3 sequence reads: CAANPTFAGANVLTF. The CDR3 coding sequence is TGTGCCGCAAATCCGACATTTGCTGGGGCCAACGTCCTGACTTTC.

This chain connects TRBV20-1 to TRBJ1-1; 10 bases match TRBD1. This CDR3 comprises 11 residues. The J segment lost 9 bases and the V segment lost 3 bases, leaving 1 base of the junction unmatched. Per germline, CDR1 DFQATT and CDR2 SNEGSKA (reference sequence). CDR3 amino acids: CSARGQGKAFF. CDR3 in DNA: TGCAGTGCTAGGGGACAGGGGAAAGCTTTCTTT.

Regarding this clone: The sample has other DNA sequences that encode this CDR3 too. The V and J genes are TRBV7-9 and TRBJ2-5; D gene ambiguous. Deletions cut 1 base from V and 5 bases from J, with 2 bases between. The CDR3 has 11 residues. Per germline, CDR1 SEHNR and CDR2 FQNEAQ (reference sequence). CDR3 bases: TGTGCCAGCAGCTTAGTCGAGACCCAGTACTTC. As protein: CASSLVETQYF.

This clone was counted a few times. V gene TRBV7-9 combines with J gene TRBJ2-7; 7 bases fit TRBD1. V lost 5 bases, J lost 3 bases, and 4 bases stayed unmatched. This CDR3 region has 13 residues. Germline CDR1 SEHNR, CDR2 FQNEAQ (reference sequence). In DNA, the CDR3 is TGTGCCAGCAGCGGTACAGGGGTCTACGAGCAGTACTTC. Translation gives CASSGTGVYEQYF.

DNA for the CDR3: TGCGCCAGCAGCCAAGCCCGCGCATCGAGGGGTGAAAAACTGTTTTTT. Its translation is CASSQARASRGEKLFF. The J gene is TRBJ1-4, the V gene TRBV4-1, with D possibly TRBD1 on 5 matching bases. CDR1 and CDR2 (germline): MGHRA, YSYEKL. The V end lost 1 base, the J end lost 7 bases, and 16 bases lay between the germline ends. The CDR3 covers 16 residues.

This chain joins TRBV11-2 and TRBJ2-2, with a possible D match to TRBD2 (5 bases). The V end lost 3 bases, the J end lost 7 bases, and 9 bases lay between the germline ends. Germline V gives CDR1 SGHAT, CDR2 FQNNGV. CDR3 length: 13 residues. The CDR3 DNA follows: TGTGCCAGCAGCTTTGGGGAGTTCGGGGAGCTGTTTTTT. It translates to CASSFGEFGELFF.